This T cell receptor beta chain was captured in a study of T cells after yellow fever vaccination. Template switching by 5'RACE produced TCR cDNA, adding a universal primer site and UMIs. TCRdb re-analysed the 5' RACE reads in MiXCR, keeping a single row per CDR3 protein. The sample comprises under 550,000 distinct CDR3 sequences, less than 25% of which are singletons, and roughly a sixth rests with the top ten. The V and J ends lost 6 bases and 4 bases respectively, with 12 bases between them. Germline V gene data show CDR1 as SQVTM and CDR2 as ANQGSEA. The CDR3 contains 12 residues. This clonotype appeared a few times. The target antigen is unknown. General study points: The secondary response was weaker, and its peak arrived faster, on day 5 versus 15. Post-booster repertoires again held most primary-vaccination clones (roughly 96% CD4, just under 90% CD8). Researchers noted that a small share of clonotypes showed up in both CD4 and CD8 compartments.

The material sequenced was PBMCs, taken less than 25 days after the first yellow fever vaccination. The receptor's source is a man aged 18 to 29 who received the YFV17D yellow fever vaccine. V gene TRBV29-1 combines with J gene TRBJ1-1, with D unclear. CDR3 loop: CSVHEGRTEAFF. CDR3 in DNA: TGCAGCGTCCACGAAGGGCGCACTGAAGCTTTCTTT.